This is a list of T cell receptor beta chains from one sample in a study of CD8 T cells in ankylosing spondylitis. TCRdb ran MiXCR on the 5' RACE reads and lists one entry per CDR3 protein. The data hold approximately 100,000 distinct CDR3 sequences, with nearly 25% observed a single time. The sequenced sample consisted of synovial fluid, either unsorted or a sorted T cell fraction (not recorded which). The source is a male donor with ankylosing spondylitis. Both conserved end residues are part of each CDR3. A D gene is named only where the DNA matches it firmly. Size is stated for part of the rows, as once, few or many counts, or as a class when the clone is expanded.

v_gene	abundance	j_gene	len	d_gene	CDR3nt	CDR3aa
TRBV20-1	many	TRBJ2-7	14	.	TGCAGTGCTAGAAGTGGCGGTTTCAGCTACGAGCAGTACTTC	CSARSGGFSYEQYF
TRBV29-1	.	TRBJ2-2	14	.	TGCAGCGTTGCTGAGGCAGGATCCACCGGGGAGCTGTTTTTT	CSVAEAGSTGELFF
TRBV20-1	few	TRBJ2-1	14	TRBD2	TGCAGTGCTGCGGGCGATAGCGGGAGGAATGAGCAGTTCTTC	CSAAGDSGRNEQFF
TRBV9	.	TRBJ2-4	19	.	TGTGCCAGCAGCGTAGGGCTAGCGAGGGAAGTGGGGAACTTGGGCATTCAGTACTTC	CASSVGLAREVGNLGIQYF
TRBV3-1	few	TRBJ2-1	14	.	TGTGCCAGCAGCCAAACGGGCCAACGCAATGAGCAGTTCTTC	CASSQTGQRNEQFF
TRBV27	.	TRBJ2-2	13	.	TGTGCCAGCGGGTCATACAGTGCCGGGGAGCTGTTTTTT	CASGSYSAGELFF
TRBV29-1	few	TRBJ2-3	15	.	TGCAGCGTTGACCGCCCAGGGCCCAGCACAGATACGCAGTATTTT	CSVDRPGPSTDTQYF
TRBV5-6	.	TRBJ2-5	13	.	TGTGCCAGCAGCCTTACAGGGACGGAGACCCAGTACTTC	CASSLTGTETQYF
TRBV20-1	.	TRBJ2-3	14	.	TGCAGTGCTCCCTCGGAACTCAGCACAGATACGCAGTATTTT	CSAPSELSTDTQYF
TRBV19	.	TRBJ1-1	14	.	TGTGCCAGTAGTATAAGACCCAGGAACACTGAAGCTTTCTTT	CASSIRPRNTEAFF
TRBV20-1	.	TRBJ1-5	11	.	TGCAGTGCTAGAGGGGGGGAGAAGGAGCATTTT	CSARGGEKEHF
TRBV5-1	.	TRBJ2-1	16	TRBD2	TGCGCCAGCAGCTTGGAGGGACTAGGAAGGGACAATGAGCAGTTCTTC	CASSLEGLGRDNEQFF
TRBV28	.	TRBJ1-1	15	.	TGTGCCAGCAGTACAACGTACCAAAGGGTCGCTGAAGCTTTCTTT	CASSTTYQRVAEAFF
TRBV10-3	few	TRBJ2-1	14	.	TGTGCCATCCACCCGGGGGACTCCTACAATGAGCAGTTCTTC	CAIHPGDSYNEQFF
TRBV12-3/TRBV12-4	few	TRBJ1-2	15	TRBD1	TGTGCCAGCAGTTTAGCCGGGATAGGGGGCGACGGCTACACCTTC	CASSLAGIGGDGYTF
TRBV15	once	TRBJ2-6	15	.	TGTGCCACCAGCAGAGACAGGGATGGGGCCAACGTCCTGACTTTC	CATSRDRDGANVLTF
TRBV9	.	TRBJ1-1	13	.	TGTGCCAGCAGCGACAGCGTGAACACTGAAGCTTTCTTT	CASSDSVNTEAFF
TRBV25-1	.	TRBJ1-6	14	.	TGTGCCAGCAGCCACCGGAACACGAATTCACCCCTCCACTTT	CASSHRNTNSPLHF
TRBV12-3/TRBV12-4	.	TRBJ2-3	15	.	TGTGCCAGCAGTCCCTGGGGTAGCGGCACAGATACGCAGTATTTT	CASSPWGSGTDTQYF
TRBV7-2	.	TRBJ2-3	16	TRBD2	TGTGCCAGCAGCCCCAGACTAGCGGGGGTCACAGATACGCAGTATTTT	CASSPRLAGVTDTQYF
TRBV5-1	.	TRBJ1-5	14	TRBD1	TGCGCCAGCAGCTTCGGGACAGCCTATCAGCCCCAGCATTTT	CASSFGTAYQPQHF
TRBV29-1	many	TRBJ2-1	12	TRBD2	TGCAGCGGAAGCGGGGGATACAATGAGCAGTTCTTC	CSGSGGYNEQFF
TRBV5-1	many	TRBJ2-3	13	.	TGCGCCAGCAGCCTGGAGGTAGGAGATACGCAGTATTTT	CASSLEVGDTQYF
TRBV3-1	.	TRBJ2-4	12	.	TGTGCCAGCAGCACAGGGATAAACATTCAGTACTTC	CASSTGINIQYF
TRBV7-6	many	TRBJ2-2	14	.	TGTGCCAGCAGCTTAGTAGGAGGGGCCGGGGAGCTGTTTTTT	CASSLVGGAGELFF
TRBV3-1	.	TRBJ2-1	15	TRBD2	TGTGCCAGCAGCGCCGGGAGGAGCTCCTACAATGAGCAGTTCTTC	CASSAGRSSYNEQFF
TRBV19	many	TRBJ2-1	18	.	TGTGCCAGTAGTATAGATATAAGGGGGGGACTGCCCTACAATGAGCAGTTCTTC	CASSIDIRGGLPYNEQFF
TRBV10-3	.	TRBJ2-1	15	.	TGTGCCATCAGTAATTTCATCGTATCCCACAATGAGCAGTTCTTC	CAISNFIVSHNEQFF
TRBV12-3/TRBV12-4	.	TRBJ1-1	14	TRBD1	TGTGCCAGCAGACCCAGGGGGCTGGACACTGAAGCTTTCTTT	CASRPRGLDTEAFF
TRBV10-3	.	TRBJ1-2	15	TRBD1	TGTGCCATCAGTGACCCGGGACAGGGTCCTTCAGGCTACACCTTC	CAISDPGQGPSGYTF
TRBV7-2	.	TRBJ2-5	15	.	TGTGCCAGCAGCTTAATGTACGGAGGGCCGGAGACCCAGTACTTC	CASSLMYGGPETQYF